The T cell receptor (beta chain) under discussion was sequenced for a study of regulatory T cells in long-lasting Graves disease (dated by TCRdb to about 2021). At the level of the whole study: Newly diagnosed Graves' disease patients had taken antithyroid drugs for less than 3 months. Peripheral blood TCR sequencing and RNA sequencing compared persistent Graves' disease patients with newly diagnosed Graves' disease patients. The study took place in China and was registered as a clinical trial. A total of roughly 33 samples were covered by TCR sequencing, comprising some 13 persistent and roughly 20 newly diagnosed Graves' disease patients.

Libraries were built with multiplex PCR. The run used an Illumina HiSeq 4000. To build TCR beta libraries, CDR3 regions were amplified by Arm-PCR using iRepertoire HTBI primers. Before sequencing, the PCR products went through gel purification. On the authors' methods: A total of some 60 TRBV and 14 TRBJ segments were identified across samples and were used for gene usage analysis of CDR3 amino acid clonotypes. COPE and FqMerger were used to merge filtered high-quality paired reads into contigs. BLAST was used to align contigs to IMGT TRBV, TRBD and TRBJ reference genes, and CDR3 was defined according to IMGT. Any clonotype with a frequency above 0.1% was classified as a highly expanded clone. Repertoire diversity was measured by Shannon entropy, and V-J evenness by the Gini coefficient. A clonotype was considered public if more than one individual shared it. TCRdb took the public reads, trimmed them with fastp at Q25, ran MiXCR for clone calling and kept in-frame beta chains. All rows with the same CDR3 protein become a single entry with the most common DNA and genes. The authors' filters were not applied to this entry. This sample is represented by 400,000 to 650,000 distinct CDR3 sequences; 16% of them were singletons. 20% to 25% of the sample belongs to the ten largest clones.

Trimming takes 6 bases off V and 7 bases off J; junction bases not matched to a gene: 14. Taken from cysteine to phenylalanine, the CDR3 has 15 residues. Only the CDR3 region is kept as DNA, spanning 45 bases read in frame from base 1. Based on the germline V gene, the CDR1 and CDR2 sequences are SGHRS and YFSETQ. This clonotype was recorded at least ten times. Its antigen target is currently unknown. No quality values exist for individual bases; no much larger clone is one base distant. The time point label corresponds to: newly diagnosed GD, antithyroid drugs for less than 3 months. RNA was extracted from PBMCs in TRIzol for both TCR sequencing and RNA sequencing. The diagnosis of Graves' disease was made according to American Thyroid Association guidelines. Patients for the study were recruited at an endocrinology department in Xi'an, China. Each patient gave 8.5 to 9.5 milliliters of peripheral blood, collected in an EDTA anticoagulant tube. Ficoll Paque Plus density gradient separation was used to isolate PBMCs, and no further T cell sorting was performed. An Agilent 2100 Bioanalyzer and agarose gel were used to check RNA quality, and a NanoDrop 2000 was used to measure RNA concentration.

Overall study outcomes, separate from this receptor: TRBV28, TRBJ1-2 and TRBJ2-5 were preferentially used in persistent disease, while TRBV20-1 and TRBJ2-1 were favored in newly diagnosed disease. A larger number of public clonotypes was shared among persistent patients (around 2,500) than among newly diagnosed patients (about 990). The study examined only peripheral blood because the primary lesion, thyroid tissue, could not be accessed. Only the TCR beta chain was sequenced and analyzed. The authors acknowledged the small sample size as a limitation that may reduce accuracy. Persistent Graves' disease patients showed lower TCR Shannon entropy and fewer highly expanded clones than newly diagnosed patients, suggesting clonal expansion.

Separately, the same data were catalogued under a study of T cells in Graves' hyperthyroidism and ophthalmopathy. In that second paper, the authors write: Stable Graves' hyperthyroidism was defined as the absence of progression to ophthalmopathy over 18 months of follow-up. The hyperthyroidism patients were between 18 and 65 years old and newly diagnosed, with a disease duration of less than 2 months. Patients with uncontrolled infections, other autoimmune diseases, pregnancy or lactation were excluded. Diagnoses were based on clinical symptoms, serum thyroxine and TRAb, thyroid ultrasound and orbital computed tomography. A first-round RT-PCR of the TCR CDR3 used the HTBI primer set with the Qiagen OneStep RT-PCR kit. Most expanded thyroid clonotypes (frequency above 0.001) were also detected in blood, a finding suggesting that blood repertoires may reflect thyroid immune responses. A model built on a 13 V-J signature distinguished ophthalmopathy from stable hyperthyroidism, reaching around 87% sensitivity and under 84% specificity in cross-validation and 80%/75% in testing. In validation, the model predicted progression to ophthalmopathy with 65% to 71% sensitivity and approximately 74% specificity, a median of 6.5 months before onset. To identify distinguishing TCR V-J signatures, a discovery cohort of 100 or so patients was used, comprising under 45 with Graves' ophthalmopathy and some 60 with stable Graves' hyperthyroidism. An independent validation cohort of about 19 hyperthyroidism patients and approximately 17 patients who later progressed to ophthalmopathy tested prospective prediction of ophthalmopathy. The roughly 90 discovery patients were divided at random into training and test sets in a 7:3 ratio. In addition, the study compared T-cell repertoires in thyroid tissue and in blood from roughly 6 Graves' hyperthyroidism patients. Following sampling, methimazole starting at 30 mg daily was given to hyperthyroidism patients, and high-dose intravenous methylprednisolone was given to ophthalmopathy patients. Libraries were constructed in a second round of multiplex PCR, after which size selection and purification were performed. Paired-end sequencing of the libraries was performed with 100 bp reads on an Illumina HiSeq2000. SOAPnuke was used to process the raw data, with reads discarded if the reads contained adapters or uncalled bases, had a mean Phred below 15, or lacked an exact constant-primer or identifier match. COPE v1.2.5 was used to merge the high-quality paired reads, and each unique nucleotide sequence was defined as a clonotype. MiTCR v1.1 was used to align the clonotypes against IMGT TRBV, TRBD and TRBJ reference segments. The analysis was restricted to V-J combinations with a frequency above 0.0001, which together covered 99.2% of the repertoires. A TCS score was defined as the ratio between F50 (clonal expansion) and ExV (chaos), using BLOSUM62-based TCRdist between CDR3 peptides within each V-J. Welch's t-statistics and random forest reduced around 520 V-J features to around 14, which were used in a naive Bayes classifier (R e1071). No statistical method was used to set the sample size in advance, and investigators knew the group allocation. TCR Vbeta CDR3 sequencing of 140 or so peripheral blood samples (over 40 ophthalmopathy, about 74 hyperthyroidism and approximately 17 progressor patients) is reported in the paper.

Rearrangement joined TRBV5-1 to TRBJ1-2; 8 middle bases align to TRBD1. The sample here was peripheral blood mononuclear cells (PBMCs), taken at new diagnosis, from a patient treated with antithyroid drugs. The TCR was taken from a woman aged 35-65 years with Graves disease. Donor details come from another sample of the same person, matched by shared clones. In nucleotides, the sequence is TGCGCCAGCACAGAACCTTCAGGGGGCGCGATTGGCTACACCTTC. Translated, this gives CASTEPSGGAIGYTF.